These 29 T cell receptor beta chains originate from one sample sequenced in a study of blood T cell repertoires in COVID-19. Only in-frame clones appear in the TCRdb table, and some are missing; sequencing was by immunoSEQ multiplex PCR. The sample lists 150,000 to 200,000 clones; more than 65% were seen once. Input material: peripheral blood. These TCRs come from a woman of 80 years or more with acute or convalescent COVID-19.

V usage is TRBV19 and J usage is TRBJ1-6; 9 nucleotides line up with TRBD1. Unmatched junction bases numbered 10, after V lost 2 bases and J lost 8 bases. There are 17 residues in the CDR3. Germline-derived CDR1 and CDR2 are LNHDA and SQIVND (reference sequence). In DNA form, the CDR3 reads TGTGCCAGTAGTATAAGATGGGACAGGGTATCGGATTCACCCCTCCACTTT. The encoded protein is CASSIRWDRVSDSPLHF.

This sequence joins TRBV5-6 and TRBJ2-1; TRBD1 is a possible D gene (6 bases). V lost 0 bases and J lost 14, with 24 bases in between. Germline V gene lookup returns CDR1 SGHDT and CDR2 YYEEEE. This CDR3 contains 16 residues. DNA of the CDR3: TGTGCCAGCAGCTTGGAAGGGGGACAACCTCAGAAGAGGAAGTTCTTC. Translated: CASSLEGGQPQKRKFF.

This clone has just one count. The V gene is TRBV2, the J gene TRBJ2-7, with TRBD1 matching over 7 bases. The germline gives CDR1 SNHLY, CDR2 FYNNEI. V lost 6 bases and J lost 5; bases outside the gene matches: 10. The CDR3 runs 14 residues. As DNA, the CDR3 is TGTGCCAGCAGCCCCCCGACAGGGTACCACGAGCAGTACTTC. Its protein product is CASSPPTGYHEQYF. Full variable domain (missing parts from reference TRBV2 and TRBJ2-7): EPEVTQTPSHQVTQMGQEVILRCVPISNHLYFYWYRQILGQKVEFLVSFYNNEISEKSEIFDDQFSVERPDGSNFTLKIRSTKLEDSAMYFCASSPPTGYHEQYFGPGTRLTVT.

The chain employs TRBV7-2 and TRBJ2-7, with 8 bases lining up with TRBD2. Looked up from germline, CDR1 is SGHTA and CDR2 is FQGNSA. Losses at the gene ends were 5 bases for V and 6 bases for J; bases not matched to a gene: 6. This CDR3 has 13 amino acids. In DNA, the CDR3 is TGTGCCAGCAGCCTTAGCGGGATGTCCGAGCAGTACTTC. Protein product: CASSLSGMSEQYF.

This clone was counted between two and nine times. V and J are TRBV9 and TRBJ1-6; D possibly corresponds to TRBD1 (5 bases). Germline loops: CDR1 SGDLS, CDR2 YYNGEE. The V end was cut by 3 bases, the J end by 7 bases, with 14 bases between. The CDR3 is 15 residues long. This chain's CDR3 is CASSEGASGNSPLHF. The CDR3 DNA sequence: TGTGCCAGCAGCGAAGGGGCATCAGGCAATTCACCCCTCCACTTT.

The CDR3 DNA reads TGTGCCAGCAAGGCGGGCCGCTGGGGCAATCAGCCCCAGCATTTT. Amino acid sequence: CASKAGRWGNQPQHF. The chain couples TRBV28 to TRBJ1-5, with D unclear. With 7 bases removed from V and 2 bases from J, the gap between germline ends came to 15 bases. Germline CDR1 reads MDHEN; CDR2 reads SYDVKM. This CDR3 is built from 15 residues. Combining the CDR3 with reference TRBV28 and TRBJ1-5 gives the whole variable domain DVKVTQSSRYLVKRTGEKVFLECVQDMDHENMFWYRQDPGLGLRLIYFSYDVKMKEKGDIPEGYSVSREKKERFSLILESASTNQTSMYLCASKAGRWGNQPQHFGDGTRLSIL.

This clone was seen a few times. The genes are TRBV18 and TRBJ2-7, with 8 bases that match TRBD1. V shed 6 bases, J shed 3 bases, and the junction held 7 bases outside the gene matches. The V gene's germline CDR1 is KGHSH and CDR2 LQKENI. The length of the CDR3 is 14 residues. For the CDR3, the DNA is TGTGCCAGCTCCCCCGACAGGGGTCACTACGAGCAGTACTTC. The encoded protein is CASSPDRGHYEQYF.

The chain couples TRBV24-1 to TRBJ1-1; D is unresolved. V shed 1 base and J shed 0 bases, with 14 bases lying between them. Germline V gene sequence: CDR1 KGHDR, CDR2 SFDVKD. The CDR3 sequence is 17 residues long. CDR3 region: CATSDLEGWSMNTEAFF. In nucleotides, the CDR3 is TGTGCCACCAGTGATTTAGAGGGATGGAGCATGAACACTGAAGCTTTCTTT.

The genes are TRBV11-2 and TRBJ2-7; 10 bases are shared with TRBD2. Germline V gives CDR1 SGHAT, CDR2 FQNNGV. J lost 7 bases, V lost 4 bases, and 7 bases had no gene match. The CDR3 runs 14 residues. CDR3 nucleotides: TGTGCCAGCAGCTGGACTAGCGGAGTCGGTGAGCAGTACTTC. Residues: CASSWTSGVGEQYF.

This chain connects TRBV15 to TRBJ1-2; no clear D. This CDR3 region has 15 residues. Germline V gene lookup returns CDR1 LNHNV and CDR2 YYDKDF (reference sequence). The germline V and J ends were trimmed by 4 bases and 4 bases, with 16 bases remaining between them. CDR3 amino acids: CATSIGLVLPYGYTF. The CDR3 DNA reads as TGTGCCACCAGCATAGGACTAGTGCTTCCCTATGGCTACACCTTC.

V gene TRBV27 combines with J gene TRBJ2-7, with 10 bases matching TRBD2. V was pared by 2 bases and J by 0 bases, with 7 bases of the junction left unmatched. This CDR3 has 17 residues. Looked up from germline, CDR1 is MNHEY and CDR2 is SMNVEV (reference sequence). The CDR3 region has the DNA TGTGCCAGCAGTTTACAGGGAGCTAGCGGGAGCTCCTACGAGCAGTACTTC. Amino acids: CASSLQGASGSSYEQYF.

This rearrangement joins TRBV28 to TRBJ1-4; possibly TRBD1 for D (5 bases). Trimming cost V 7 bases and J 0 bases, with 9 bases left between them. Germline lookup yields CDR1 MDHEN and CDR2 SYDVKM. CDR3 length: 14 amino acids. CDR3 residues: CASIGGATNEKLFF. CDR3 coding DNA: TGTGCCAGCATCGGGGGGGCAACTAATGAAAAACTGTTTTTT.

J is TRBJ2-5 and V is TRBV9, with a tentative D call TRBD1 (6 bases). CDR1 and CDR2 from the germline V gene are SGDLS and YYNGEE. CDR3 length: 15 amino acids. V was trimmed by 2 bases and J by 0 bases, leaving 11 bases between them. The CDR3 DNA is TGTGCCAGCAGCGTTGGACAGCTAGACCAAGAGACCCAGTACTTC. The encoded protein is CASSVGQLDQETQYF. The full variable domain, its missing parts supplied by reference TRBV9 and TRBJ2-5, is DSGVTQTPKHLITATGQRVTLRCSPRSGDLSVYWYQQSLDQGLQFLIQYYNGEERAKGNILERFSAQQFPDLHSELNLSSLELGDSALYFCASSVGQLDQETQYFGPGTRLLVL.

The rearrangement uses TRBV11-2 and TRBJ2-5; possibly TRBD2 for D (6 bases). This CDR3 spans 15 amino acids. The V end lost 4 bases, the J end lost 2 bases, and 14 bases lay between the germline ends. Germline V CDR1 and CDR2: SGHAT, FQNNGV. CDR3 region: CASSSTRGFQETQYF. The CDR3, as DNA: TGTGCCAGCAGCTCCACACGGGGGTTTCAAGAGACCCAGTACTTC.

The genes are TRBV4-1 and TRBJ2-1; 9 positions match TRBD2. The CDR3 has 16 residues. After removal of 1 base from V and 3 bases from J, the junction contained 4 bases not matched to a gene. The germline gives CDR1 MGHRA, CDR2 YSYEKL. CDR3 loop: CASSQGEAGGYNEQFF. The DNA for the CDR3 is TGCGCCAGCAGCCAAGGGGAAGCGGGGGGCTACAATGAGCAGTTCTTC.

The genes are TRBV5-1 and TRBJ2-7; D possibly corresponds to TRBD2 (5 bases). The V gene's germline CDR1 is SGHRS and CDR2 YFSETQ. Trimming left V 0 bases short and J 2 bases short, with 18 bases between. The CDR3 totals 17 residues. Here the CDR3 reads CASSLDRGQVGTYEQYF. Written as DNA, the CDR3 is TGCGCCAGCAGCTTGGATCGAGGGCAAGTAGGGACCTACGAGCAGTACTTC.

This chain uses TRBV14 with TRBJ2-7; unclear D gene. Germline V gene sequence: CDR1 SGHDN, CDR2 FVKESK. CDR3 length: 14 amino acids. Between the trimmed V and J ends, which lost 1 base and 5 bases, there was a span of 12 bases. CDR3 sequence: CASSQVARPHEQYF. CDR3 nucleotides: TGTGCCAGCAGCCAAGTGGCTAGGCCCCACGAGCAGTACTTC.

This rearrangement joins TRBV3-1 (or the pseudogene TRBV3-2) to TRBJ2-4; unclear D gene. This CDR3 contains 12 residues. Germline assignment: CDR1 LGHDT and CDR2 YNNKEL (reference sequence). Trimming stripped 0 bases from V and 10 bases from J, with 7 bases between. CDR3 DNA sequence: TGTGCCAGCAGCCAAGATACGCAGATTCAGTACTTC. Translation gives CASSQDTQIQYF.

The CDR3 loop reads CASSRSGQGNQPQHF. The CDR3 region has the DNA TGTGCCAGCTCAAGGTCAGGTCAAGGCAATCAGCCCCAGCATTTT. The chain is built from TRBV18 and TRBJ1-5; D unresolved. Trimming removed 5 bases from V and 2 bases from J, with 13 bases in between. The V gene's germline CDR1 is KGHSH and CDR2 LQKENI. This CDR3 region has 15 residues.

This rearrangement joins TRBV20-1 to TRBJ2-3, with TRBD2 identical over 7 bases. V was clipped by 3 bases and J by 2 bases; unmatched bases: 11. The length of the CDR3 is 16 residues. From germline, CDR1 is DFQATT and CDR2 SNEGSKA (reference sequence). The CDR3 region has the DNA TGCAGTGCTAGTGGACTAGTTAGGGGCAACACAGATACGCAGTATTTT. Its protein product is CSASGLVRGNTDTQYF.

The DNA of the CDR3 is TGTGCCAGTAGTATCGCAAGGGGGAACACTGAAGCTTTCTTT. Its translation is CASSIARGNTEAFF. The V and J genes are TRBV19 and TRBJ1-1, with D possibly matching TRBD1 (5 bases). Trimming stripped 3 bases from V and 1 base from J, with 9 bases between. This CDR3 is 14 amino acids long. Germline CDR1 is LNHDA and CDR2 is SQIVND (reference sequence).

The V call is TRBV28, the J call TRBJ2-7; 7 bases line up with TRBD2. Germline loops: CDR1 MDHEN, CDR2 SYDVKM. J gave up 0 bases and V 5 bases, and 10 bases lay outside the gene matches. The CDR3 length is 16 residues. CDR3 in amino acids: CASSPYPGGSSYEQYF. CDR3 nucleotide sequence: TGTGCCAGCAGTCCATACCCGGGGGGAAGCTCCTACGAGCAGTACTTC.

The V and J genes are TRBV5-1 and TRBJ1-4; D possibly corresponds to TRBD1 (6 bases). The length of the CDR3 is 13 residues. V shed 4 bases and J shed 6 bases, with 10 bases lying between them. Germline lookup yields CDR1 SGHRS and CDR2 YFSETQ. The CDR3 sequence is CASSPRTDEKLFF. In DNA form, the CDR3 reads TGCGCCAGCAGCCCGCGGACAGATGAAAAACTGTTTTTT.

This clone has only one observation. The chain joins TRBV3-1 (or the pseudogene TRBV3-2) to TRBJ2-7; the match to TRBD1 covers 7 bases. J lost 3 bases, V lost 1 base, and 3 bases had no gene match. Per germline, CDR1 LGHDT and CDR2 YNNKEL (reference sequence). CDR3 length: 14 amino acids. The CDR3 region has the DNA TGTGCCAGCAGCCAAGGGACAGGTATCTACGAGCAGTACTTC. It translates to CASSQGTGIYEQYF.

This chain connects TRBV6-4 to TRBJ1-6, with 7 bases lining up with TRBD1. The CDR3 totals 14 residues. CDR1 is MRHNA and CDR2 is SNTAGT in the germline V gene. V gave up 5 bases and J gave up 10 bases; unmatched junction bases: 8. The CDR3 here is CASSLGTVGSPLHF. The CDR3 nucleotides read TGTGCCAGCAGTCTTGGGACAGTAGGCTCACCCCTCCACTTT.

This chain uses TRBV10-3 with TRBJ2-3; 7 nucleotides align to TRBD1. Germline loops: CDR1 ENHRY, CDR2 SYGVKD. Trimming cost V 5 bases and J 5 bases; bases outside gene matches: 4. CDR3 length equals 13 residues. CDR3 loop: CAISTGVQDTQYF. In nucleotides, the CDR3 is TGTGCCATCAGTACAGGGGTACAAGATACGCAGTATTTT.

The chain carries TRBV30 and TRBJ1-5; 8 nucleotides match TRBD1. Germline trimming cut 5 bases from V and 7 bases from J; bases unmatched to any gene: 10. The germline CDR1 and CDR2 sequences are GTSNPN and SVGIG (reference sequence). The CDR3 has 14 amino acids. This CDR3 reads CAWSHGQGVQPQHF. In DNA form, the CDR3 reads TGTGCCTGGTCACATGGACAGGGAGTACAGCCCCAGCATTTT.

This sequence joins TRBV7-3 and TRBJ1-2, with D tentatively TRBD1 (6 bases). Trimming left V 2 bases short and J 7 bases short, with 14 bases between. Germline V lookup: CDR1 SGHTA, CDR2 FQGTGA. The CDR3 is 14 residues long. The DNA of the CDR3 is TGTGCCAGCAGCTTAGGGGGCAGTTCGGCTGGCTACACCTTC. Protein sequence: CASSLGGSSAGYTF. The whole variable domain, remainder taken from reference TRBV7-3 and TRBJ1-2, is GAGVSQTPSNKVTEKGKYVELRCDPISGHTALYWYRQSLGQGPEFLIYFQGTGAADDSGLPNDRFFAVRPEGSVSTLKIQRTERGDSAVYLCASSLGGSSAGYTFGSGTRLTVV.

The J gene is TRBJ1-5, the V gene TRBV28; D uncertain. The length of the CDR3 is 13 residues. Germline V gene lookup returns CDR1 MDHEN and CDR2 SYDVKM. The V and J ends lost 8 bases and 1 base respectively, with 9 bases between them. CDR3 bases: TGTGCCAGCCATAGCACGAGCAATCAGCCCCAGCATTTT. This sequence encodes CASHSTSNQPQHF.